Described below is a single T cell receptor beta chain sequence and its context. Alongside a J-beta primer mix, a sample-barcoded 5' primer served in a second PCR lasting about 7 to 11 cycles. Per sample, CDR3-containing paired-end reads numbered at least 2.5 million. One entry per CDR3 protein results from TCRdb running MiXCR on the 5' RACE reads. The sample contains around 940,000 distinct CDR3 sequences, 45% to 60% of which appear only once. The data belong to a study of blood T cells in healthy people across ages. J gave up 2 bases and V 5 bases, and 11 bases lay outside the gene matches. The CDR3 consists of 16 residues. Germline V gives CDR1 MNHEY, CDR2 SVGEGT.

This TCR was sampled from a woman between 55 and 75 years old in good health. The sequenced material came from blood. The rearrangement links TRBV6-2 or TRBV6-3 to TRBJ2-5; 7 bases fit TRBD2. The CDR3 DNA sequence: TGTGCCAGCAGTCGAACGGGGAGCGGGATGCAAGAGACCCAGTACTTC. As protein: CASSRTGSGMQETQYF.